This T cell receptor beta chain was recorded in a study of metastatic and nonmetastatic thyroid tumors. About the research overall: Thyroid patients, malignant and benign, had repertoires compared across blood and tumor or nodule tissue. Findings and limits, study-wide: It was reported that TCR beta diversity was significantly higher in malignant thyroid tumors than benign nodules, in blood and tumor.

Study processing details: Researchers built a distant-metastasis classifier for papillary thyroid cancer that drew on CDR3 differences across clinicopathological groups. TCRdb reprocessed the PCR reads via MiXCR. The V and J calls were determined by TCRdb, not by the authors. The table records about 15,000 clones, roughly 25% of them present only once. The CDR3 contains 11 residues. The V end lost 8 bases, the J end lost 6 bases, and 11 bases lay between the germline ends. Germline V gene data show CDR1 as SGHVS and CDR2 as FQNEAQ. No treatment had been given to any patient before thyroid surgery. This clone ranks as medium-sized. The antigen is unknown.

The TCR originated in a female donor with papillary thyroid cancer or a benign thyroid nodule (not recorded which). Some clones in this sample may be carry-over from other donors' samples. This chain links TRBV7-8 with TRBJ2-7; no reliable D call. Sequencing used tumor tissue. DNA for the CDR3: TGTGCCAGCCGTTACGGCTCCGAGCAGTACTTC. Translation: CASRYGSEQYF.